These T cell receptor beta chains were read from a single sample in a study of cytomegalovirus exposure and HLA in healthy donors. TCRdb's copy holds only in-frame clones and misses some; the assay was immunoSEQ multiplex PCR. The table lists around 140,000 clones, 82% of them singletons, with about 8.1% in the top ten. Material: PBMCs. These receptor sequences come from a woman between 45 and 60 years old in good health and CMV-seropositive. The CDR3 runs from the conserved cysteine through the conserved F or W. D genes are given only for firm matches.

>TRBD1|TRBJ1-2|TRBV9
TGTGCCAGCAGCGTAGGGGGACAGGGACCCTATGGCTACACCTTC
CASSVGGQGPYGYTF
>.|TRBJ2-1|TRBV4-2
TGTGCCAGCAGCCCGACCAGGGGTGAGCAGTTCTTC
CASSPTRGEQFF
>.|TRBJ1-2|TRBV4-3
TGCGCCAGCAGCCAGAGGACAGCTAACTATGGCTACACCTTC
CASSQRTANYGYTF
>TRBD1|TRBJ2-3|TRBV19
TGTGCCAGTAGTATCTTGGGACAGCGTCCCTTTAGCACAGATACGCAGTATTTT
CASSILGQRPFSTDTQYF
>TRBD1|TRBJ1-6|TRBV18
TGTGCCAGCTCACCCAGGGGGCAGAATTCACCCCTCCACTTT
CASSPRGQNSPLHF
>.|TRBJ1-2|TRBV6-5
TGTGCCAGCAGTTACTCGGACGCCAGGGCTGGCTACACCTTC
CASSYSDARAGYTF
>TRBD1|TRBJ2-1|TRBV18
TGTGCCAGCTCACCACCTACAGGGGGCCGGTACAATGAGCAGTTCTTC
CASSPPTGGRYNEQFF
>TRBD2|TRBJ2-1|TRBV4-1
TGCGCCAGCAGCCAAGAGGGCGGGGGTTACAATGAGCAGTTCTTC
CASSQEGGGYNEQFF
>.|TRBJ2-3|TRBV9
TGTGCCAGCAGCGTTCGTACTGACGGGGATACGCAGTATTTT
CASSVRTDGDTQYF
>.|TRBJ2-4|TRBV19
TGTGCCAGTACCCCATTGATGTCGGGAGCCAAAAACATTCAGTACTTC
CASTPLMSGAKNIQYF
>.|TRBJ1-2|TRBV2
TGTGCCAGCAGGAGCTACGGCGGCGGCTACACCTTC
CASRSYGGGYTF
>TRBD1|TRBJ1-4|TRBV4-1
TGCGCCAGCAGCCAAGAACCGGGACAGGGACATGAAAAACTGTTTTTT
CASSQEPGQGHEKLFF
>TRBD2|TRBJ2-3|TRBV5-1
TGCGCCAGCAGCTCCCTCAAGAGCGGGGGCCGCACAGATACGCAGTATTTT
CASSSLKSGGRTDTQYF